This T cell receptor (beta chain) was profiled in a study of blood T cell repertoires in COVID-19. Background on the study: Both acute and convalescent COVID-19 samples were obtained from the United States, Italy and Spain. From T cells, B-cell-depleted T cells, or PBMCs came the material, which was cDNA or gDNA.

Authors' methods: From reference gene primer amplification, estimates of nucleated cell counts were derived. Method: immunoSEQ multiplex PCR; TCRdb's copy keeps in-frame clones and lacks some. V, J and clone size reflect that table, while D and trimming were determined from the DNA. The sample records about 65,000 clones, 80% to 95% being singletons. The CDR3 has 15 amino acids. Germline V gene sequence: CDR1 SGHDT, CDR2 YYEEEE. The V end lost 4 bases, the J end lost 2 bases, and 10 bases lay between the germline ends. The receptor's source is a man between 65 and 85 years old with active COVID-19. The J gene is TRBJ2-6, the V gene TRBV5-6, with D perhaps matching TRBD1 (5 bases). Sequenced: peripheral blood. In DNA form, the CDR3 reads TGTGCCAGCAGCGTAGGGGTTACTGGGGCCAACGTCCTGACTTTC. As protein: CASSVGVTGANVLTF.